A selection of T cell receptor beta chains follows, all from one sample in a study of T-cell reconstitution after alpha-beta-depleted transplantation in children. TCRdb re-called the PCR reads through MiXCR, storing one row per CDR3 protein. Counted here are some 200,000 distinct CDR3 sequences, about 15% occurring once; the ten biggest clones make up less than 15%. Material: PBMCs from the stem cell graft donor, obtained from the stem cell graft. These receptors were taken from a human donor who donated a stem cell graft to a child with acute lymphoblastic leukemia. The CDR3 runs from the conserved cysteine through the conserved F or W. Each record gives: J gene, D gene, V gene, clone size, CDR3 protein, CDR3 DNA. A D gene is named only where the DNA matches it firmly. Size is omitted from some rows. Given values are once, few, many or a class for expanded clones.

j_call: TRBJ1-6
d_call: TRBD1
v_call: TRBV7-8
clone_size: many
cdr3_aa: CASSLVGARGYSPLHF
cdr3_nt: TGTGCCAGCAGCTTAGTAGGGGCCAGGGGGTATTCACCCCTCCACTTT

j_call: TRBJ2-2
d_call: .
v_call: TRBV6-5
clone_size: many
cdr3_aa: CASSYGGRATNTGELFF
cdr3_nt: TGTGCCAGCAGTTACGGGGGCAGGGCCACGAACACCGGGGAGCTGTTTTTT

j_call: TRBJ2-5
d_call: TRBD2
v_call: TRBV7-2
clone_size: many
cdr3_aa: CASSLGLAPETQYF
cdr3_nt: TGTGCCAGCAGCTTAGGACTAGCCCCAGAGACCCAGTACTTC

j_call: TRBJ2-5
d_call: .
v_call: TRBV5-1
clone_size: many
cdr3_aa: CASSLRRGETQYF
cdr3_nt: TGCGCCAGCAGCTTGAGACGAGGGGAGACCCAGTACTTC

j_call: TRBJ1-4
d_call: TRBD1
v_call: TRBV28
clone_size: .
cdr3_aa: CASSLSGQGGELGEKLFF
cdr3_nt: TGTGCCAGCAGTCTCAGCGGACAGGGGGGAGAGCTGGGTGAAAAACTGTTTTTT

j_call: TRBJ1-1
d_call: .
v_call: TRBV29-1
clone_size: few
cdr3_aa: CSVGPGALNTEAFF
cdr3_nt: TGCAGCGTTGGCCCAGGGGCGTTGAACACTGAAGCTTTCTTT

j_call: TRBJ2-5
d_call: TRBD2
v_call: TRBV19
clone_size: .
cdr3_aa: CASSETSGRLRTQYF
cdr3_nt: TGTGCCAGTAGTGAGACTAGCGGGAGATTACGGACCCAGTACTTC

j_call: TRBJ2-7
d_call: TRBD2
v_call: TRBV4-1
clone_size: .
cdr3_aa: CASSHLPSGYSYEQYF
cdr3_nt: TGCGCCAGCAGCCACCTTCCTAGCGGGTACTCCTACGAGCAGTACTTC

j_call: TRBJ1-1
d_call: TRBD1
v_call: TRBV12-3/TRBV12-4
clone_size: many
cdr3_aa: CASTSTRQGKASFF
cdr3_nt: TGTGCCAGCACCTCTACCCGACAGGGGAAGGCCTCTTTCTTT

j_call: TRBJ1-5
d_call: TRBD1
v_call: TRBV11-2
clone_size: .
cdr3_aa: CASSGTENQPQHF
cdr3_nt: TGTGCCAGCAGCGGGACAGAAAATCAGCCCCAGCATTTT

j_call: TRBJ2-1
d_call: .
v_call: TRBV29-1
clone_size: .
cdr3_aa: CSVESQHNEQFF
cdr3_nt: TGCAGCGTTGAATCCCAACACAATGAGCAGTTCTTC

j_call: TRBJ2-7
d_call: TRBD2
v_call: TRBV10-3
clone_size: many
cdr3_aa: CAISEGTSASEQYF
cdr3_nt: TGTGCCATCAGTGAAGGGACTAGCGCTTCCGAGCAGTACTTC

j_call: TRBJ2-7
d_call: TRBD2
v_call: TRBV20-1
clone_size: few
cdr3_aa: CCARDRIAGGGTDEQYF
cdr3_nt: TGCTGTGCTAGAGATAGGATAGCGGGAGGGGGCACGGACGAGCAGTACTTC

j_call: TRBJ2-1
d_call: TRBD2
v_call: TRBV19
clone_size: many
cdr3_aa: CASSIGDGSGIVNEQFF
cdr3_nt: TGTGCCAGTAGTATTGGGGATGGAAGCGGGATCGTCAATGAGCAGTTCTTC

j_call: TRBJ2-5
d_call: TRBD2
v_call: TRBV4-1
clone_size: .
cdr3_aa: CASSQAIGTILLQETQYF
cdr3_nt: TGCGCCAGCAGCCAAGCCATCGGGACTATCTTGCTACAAGAGACCCAGTACTTC

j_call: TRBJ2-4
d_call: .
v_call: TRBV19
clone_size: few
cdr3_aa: CASNHRGAKNIQYF
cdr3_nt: TGTGCCAGTAACCACAGAGGAGCCAAAAACATTCAGTACTTC

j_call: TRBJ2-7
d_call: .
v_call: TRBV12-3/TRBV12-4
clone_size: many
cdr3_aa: CASSLAIHLDYEQYF
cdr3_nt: TGTGCCAGCAGTTTGGCCATACACCTCGACTACGAGCAGTACTTC

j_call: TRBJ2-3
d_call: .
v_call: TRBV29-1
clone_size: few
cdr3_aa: CSVAAGTAGDTQYF
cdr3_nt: TGCAGCGTTGCGGCGGGGACAGCAGGGGATACGCAGTATTTT

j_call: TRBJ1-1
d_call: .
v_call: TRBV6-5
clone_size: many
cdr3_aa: CASSPRDTTEAFF
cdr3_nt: TGTGCCAGCAGCCCCAGGGACACGACTGAAGCTTTCTTT

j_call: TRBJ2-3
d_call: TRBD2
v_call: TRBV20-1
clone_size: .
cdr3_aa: CSASSGTPTGTDTQYF
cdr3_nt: TGCAGTGCTTCAAGCGGGACCCCCACCGGCACAGATACGCAGTATTTT

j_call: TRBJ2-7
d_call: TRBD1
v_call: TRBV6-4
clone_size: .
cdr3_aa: CASNHRTGSYEQYF
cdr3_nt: TGTGCCAGCAACCACCGGACAGGGTCCTACGAGCAGTACTTC

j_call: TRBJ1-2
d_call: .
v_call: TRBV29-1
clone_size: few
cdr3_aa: CSVEGGGGGYTF
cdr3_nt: TGCAGCGTCGAAGGCGGCGGGGGCGGCTACACCTTC

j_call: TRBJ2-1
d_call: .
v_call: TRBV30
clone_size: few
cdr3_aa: CAWVLGNNEQFF
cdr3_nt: TGTGCCTGGGTTTTGGGCAATAATGAGCAGTTCTTC

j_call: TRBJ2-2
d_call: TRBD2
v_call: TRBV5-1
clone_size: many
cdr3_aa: CASSFPLEREGLTGELFF
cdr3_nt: TGCGCCAGCAGCTTCCCATTGGAGCGGGAGGGCCTGACCGGGGAGCTGTTTTTT

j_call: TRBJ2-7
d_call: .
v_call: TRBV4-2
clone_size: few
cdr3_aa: CASSYSGPFDDEQYF
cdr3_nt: TGTGCCAGCAGTTACTCTGGCCCTTTCGATGACGAGCAGTACTTC

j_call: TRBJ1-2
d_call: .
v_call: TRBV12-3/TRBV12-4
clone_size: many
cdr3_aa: CASSLTSLYGYTF
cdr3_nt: TGTGCCAGCAGTTTAACCAGCCTCTATGGCTACACCTTC

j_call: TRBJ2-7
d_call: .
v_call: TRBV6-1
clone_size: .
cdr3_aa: CASSKRQELGEQYF
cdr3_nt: TGTGCCAGCAGTAAACGACAGGAGCTTGGCGAGCAGTACTTC